This T cell receptor beta chain was obtained from a study of OX40 agonist ivuxolimab in advanced cancers. Per germline, CDR1 SGHAT and CDR2 FQDESV (reference sequence). After removal of 0 bases from V and 3 bases from J, the junction contained 7 bases not matched to a gene. This CDR3 has 17 amino acids. Profiling relied on immunoSEQ multiplex PCR, and the TCRdb table lists in-frame clones only, not all of them. Of some 73,000 clones in the sample, around 89% were seen once. This chain links TRBV11-1 with TRBJ2-7, with TRBD2 identical over 11 bases. This sequence was found in an adult with an advanced solid tumor such as melanoma, head and neck, liver or kidney cancer. Sample: CD4+ or CD8+ T cells sorted from blood, taken in a trial of the OX40 agonist ivuxolimab. CDR3 region: CASSLAGPLAGDYEQYF. The CDR3 coding sequence is TGTGCCAGCAGCTTAGCGGGCCCACTAGCGGGGGACTACGAGCAGTACTTC.